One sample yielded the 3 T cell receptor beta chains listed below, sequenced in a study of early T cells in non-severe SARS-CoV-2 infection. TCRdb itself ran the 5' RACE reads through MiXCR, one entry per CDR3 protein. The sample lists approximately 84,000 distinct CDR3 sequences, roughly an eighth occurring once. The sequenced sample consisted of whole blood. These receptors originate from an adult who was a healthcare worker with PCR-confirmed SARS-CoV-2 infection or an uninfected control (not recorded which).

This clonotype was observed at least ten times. Here the CDR3 DNA reads TGTGCCAGCAGCCACAACTACGAGCAGTACTTC. It specifies CASSHNYEQYF. The rearrangement uses TRBV6-5 and TRBJ2-7; D unclear. CDR1 MNHEY and CDR2 SVGAGI come from the germline V gene. V was clipped by 6 bases and J by 3 bases, with 6 bases between them. The CDR3 loop spans 11 amino acids.

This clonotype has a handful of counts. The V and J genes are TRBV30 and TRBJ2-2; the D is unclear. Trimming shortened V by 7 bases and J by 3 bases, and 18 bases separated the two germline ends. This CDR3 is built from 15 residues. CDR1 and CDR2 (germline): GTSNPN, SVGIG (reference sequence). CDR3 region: CAYPRGVGDTGELFF. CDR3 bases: TGTGCCTACCCCCGCGGCGTCGGAGACACCGGGGAGCTGTTTTTT.

CDR3 DNA: TGCGCCAGCAGCCCAGTAGCGGGTCCCTACGAGCAGTACTTC. Encoded protein: CASSPVAGPYEQYF. This chain joins TRBV5-1 and TRBJ2-7; TRBD2 agrees at 7 bases. The germline CDR1 and CDR2 sequences are SGHRS and YFSETQ. There are 14 residues in the CDR3. V lost 4 bases to trimming and J lost 2 bases; unmatched junction nucleotides: 6.